Following are 30 T cell receptor beta chains from one sample sequenced in a study of OX40 agonist ivuxolimab in advanced cancers. The protocol was immunoSEQ multiplex PCR, while the TCRdb copy is restricted to in-frame clones and leaves out a portion. This table has nearly 110,000 clones, 90% appearing once. This material consisted of CD4+ or CD8+ T cells sorted from blood, taken in a trial of the OX40 agonist ivuxolimab. The receptors stem from an adult with an advanced solid tumor such as melanoma, head and neck, liver or kidney cancer.

The V gene is TRBV9, the J gene TRBJ2-5; the D gene could be TRBD1 or TRBD2 (5 bases each). The germline V gene encodes CDR1 SGDLS and CDR2 YYNGEE. V was shortened by 0 bases and J by 5 bases, with 11 bases between the two germline ends. This CDR3 comprises 14 residues. The CDR3 reads CASSVGGFAETQYF. The CDR3 DNA is TGTGCCAGCAGCGTAGGGGGGTTTGCGGAGACCCAGTACTTC.

This chain joins TRBV5-6 and TRBJ1-4; TRBD1 matches at 7 bases. The junction had 7 bases not matched to a gene; V was cut back by 4 bases and J by 7 bases. Germline CDR1 is SGHDT and CDR2 is YYEEEE. This CDR3 comprises 14 residues. CDR3 bases: TGTGCCAGCAGCCCGACAGGGAGGGTTGAAAAACTGTTTTTT. As protein: CASSPTGRVEKLFF.

The rearrangement uses TRBV5-1 and TRBJ1-6; TRBD1 matches 9 bases. Per germline, CDR1 SGHRS and CDR2 YFSETQ. Trimming removed 4 bases from V and 7 bases from J; junction bases left unmatched: 6. The CDR3 has 15 amino acids. The CDR3 is CASSPRDRVNSPLHF. The CDR3 nucleotides are TGCGCCAGCAGCCCACGGGACAGGGTAAATTCACCCCTCCACTTT.

A single count supports this clone. The V and J genes are TRBV7-3 and TRBJ2-1; D not resolved. The CDR3 consists of 16 residues. Germline loops: CDR1 SGHTA, CDR2 FQGTGA. With 2 bases removed from V and 0 bases from J, the gap between germline ends came to 11 bases. In DNA form, the CDR3 reads TGTGCCAGCAGCTTACAGGCACCCATCTCCTACAATGAGCAGTTCTTC. As protein: CASSLQAPISYNEQFF.

This chain connects TRBV27 to TRBJ2-3, with 7 positions matching TRBD2. Germline V lookup: CDR1 MNHEY, CDR2 SMNVEV (reference sequence). The trim removed 5 bases at V and 0 bases at J, leaving 11 bases unmatched. The CDR3 covers 17 residues. CDR3: CASSPRGARGSTDTQYF. The CDR3 bases are TGTGCCAGCAGTCCCCGTGGGGCGCGGGGGAGCACAGATACGCAGTATTTT.

The chain is built from TRBV5-4 and TRBJ1-2; TRBD1 matches at 10 bases. Germline V gene sequence: CDR1 SGHNT, CDR2 YYREEE (reference sequence). The CDR3 length is 15 residues. The V segment lost 3 bases and the J segment 8 bases; nucleotides outside the gene matches: 10. CDR3: CASSSQRGQGRGYTF. CDR3 coding DNA: TGTGCCAGCAGCTCCCAAAGGGGACAGGGGCGAGGCTACACCTTC.

The chain's CDR3 is CAWSTLGGYGYTF. The CDR3 nucleotides are TGTGCCTGGAGTACTCTAGGGGGCTATGGCTACACCTTC. V is TRBV30 and J is TRBJ1-2; D is perhaps TRBD1 (6 bases). Germline V gives CDR1 GTSNPN, CDR2 SVGIG (reference sequence). Trimming stripped 2 bases from V and 4 bases from J, with 11 bases between. The CDR3 runs to 13 residues. The entire variable domain, with the rest obtained from reference TRBV30 and TRBJ1-2, is as follows: SQTIHQWPATLVQPVGSPLSLECTVEGTSNPNLYWYRQAAGRGLQLLFYSVGIGQISSEVPQNLSASRPQDRQFILSSKKLLLSDSGFYLCAWSTLGGYGYTFGSGTRLTVV.

The J gene is TRBJ2-7, the V gene TRBV9; a possible D gene is TRBD1 (5 bases). The CDR3 is 15 residues long. V lost 0 bases and J lost 2, with 12 bases in between. Germline assignment: CDR1 SGDLS and CDR2 YYNGEE. The CDR3 spells CASSVGSTVAYEQYF. The CDR3 nucleotides are TGTGCCAGCAGCGTAGGGTCGACAGTCGCCTACGAGCAGTACTTC. The full variable domain, its missing parts supplied by reference TRBV9 and TRBJ2-7, is DSGVTQTPKHLITATGQRVTLRCSPRSGDLSVYWYQQSLDQGLQFLIQYYNGEERAKGNILERFSAQQFPDLHSELNLSSLELGDSALYFCASSVGSTVAYEQYFGPGTRLTVT.

The chain joins TRBV7-9 to TRBJ2-7; no reliable D call. The germline V gene has CDR1 SEHNR and CDR2 FQNEAQ (reference sequence). This CDR3 contains 12 residues. Trimming removed 1 base from V and 9 bases from J, with 10 bases in between. The CDR3 loop is CASSLEIAGQYF. For the CDR3, the DNA is TGTGCCAGCAGCTTAGAGATCGCAGGGCAGTACTTC.

The J gene is TRBJ1-6, the V gene TRBV6-5; TRBD1 aligns across 8 bases. Germline CDR1 reads MNHEY; CDR2 reads SVGAGI. This CDR3 is built from 13 residues. Germline trimming cut 4 bases from V and 11 bases from J; bases unmatched to any gene: 4. The chain's CDR3 is CASSSQGATPLHF. In DNA form, the CDR3 reads TGTGCCAGCAGTTCTCAGGGGGCTACACCCCTCCACTTT.

CDR3 in amino acids: CASSSGQVISPLHF. The CDR3 DNA reads TGTGCCAGCAGCTCGGGACAAGTGATTTCACCCCTCCACTTT. The J gene is TRBJ1-6, the V gene TRBV7-8; TRBD1 might be the D (6 bases). CDR1 and CDR2 from the germline V gene are SGHVS and FQNEAQ. V was pared by 4 bases and J by 9 bases, with 13 bases between. CDR3 length: 14 residues.

The chain combines TRBV15 with TRBJ2-1; 9 nucleotides match TRBD2. The germline CDR1 and CDR2 sequences are LNHNV and YYDKDF (reference sequence). This CDR3 contains 16 residues. Unmatched junction bases numbered 5, after V lost 1 base and J lost 4 bases. The chain's CDR3 is CATSRGGGGVYNEQFF. For the CDR3, the DNA is TGTGCCACCAGCAGAGGGGGCGGGGGGGTTTACAATGAGCAGTTCTTC.

This chain connects TRBV19 to TRBJ2-1, with TRBD1 identical over 8 bases. With 6 bases clipped from V and 8 bases from J, the junction kept 12 bases outside the gene matches. Germline lookup yields CDR1 LNHDA and CDR2 SQIVND (reference sequence). This CDR3 is 15 amino acids long. CDR3 DNA: TGTGCCAGTAGACCCTCGGACAGGGCCAGGGATGAGCAGTTCTTC. Translation gives CASRPSDRARDEQFF. The variable domain in full, with the rest retrieved from reference TRBV19 and TRBJ2-1, is DGGITQSPKYLFRKEGQNVTLSCEQNLNHDAMYWYRQDPGQGLRLIYYSQIVNDFQKGDIAEGYSVSREKKESFPLTVTSAQKNPTAFYLCASRPSDRARDEQFFGPGTRLTVL.

This chain connects TRBV7-9 to TRBJ2-3; a weak D match, TRBD1 (5 bases). CDR3 size: 15 residues. The V gene's germline CDR1 is SEHNR and CDR2 FQNEAQ (reference sequence). Trimming took 1 base from V and 2 from J, leaving 10 bases between them. In nucleotides, the CDR3 is TGTGCCAGCAGCTTAGGACAGCCCAACACAGATACGCAGTATTTT. Its translation: CASSLGQPNTDTQYF.

The chain has TRBV11-2 and TRBJ2-5; 8 nucleotides align to TRBD2. The V gene's germline CDR1 is SGHAT and CDR2 FQNNGV. This CDR3 is built from 14 residues. V shed 3 bases, J shed 3 bases, and the junction held 3 bases outside the gene matches. CDR3 loop: CASSFRAGEETQYF. The CDR3 DNA follows: TGTGCCAGCAGCTTTAGAGCGGGGGAAGAGACCCAGTACTTC.

This clone occurred once. The chain's CDR3 is CASSLGGQVNQPQHF. The CDR3 bases are TGTGCCAGCAGCTTAGGGGGACAGGTCAATCAGCCCCAGCATTTT. The chain employs TRBV7-2 and TRBJ1-5; 8 nucleotides match TRBD1. CDR3 length: 15 amino acids. CDR1 and CDR2 (germline): SGHTA, FQGNSA. V gave up 1 base and J gave up 3 bases; unmatched junction bases: 2.

The rearrangement links TRBV7-3 to TRBJ2-1, with 11 nucleotides matching TRBD1. The germline CDR1 and CDR2 sequences are SGHTA and FQGTGA. V gave up 5 bases and J gave up 8 bases; unmatched junction bases: 17. The CDR3 is 18 residues long. The CDR3 protein is CASSGGGQGTGGRDEQFF. The DNA of the CDR3 is TGTGCCAGCAGCGGAGGAGGTCAGGGGACAGGGGGTCGGGATGAGCAGTTCTTC. The full variable domain, completed using reference TRBV7-3 and TRBJ2-1, is GAGVSQTPSNKVTEKGKYVELRCDPISGHTALYWYRQSLGQGPEFLIYFQGTGAADDSGLPNDRFFAVRPEGSVSTLKIQRTERGDSAVYLCASSGGGQGTGGRDEQFFGPGTRLTVL.

This clone was detected only a few times. The rearrangement joins TRBV28 to TRBJ1-1; possible D gene TRBD1, 6 bases. V lost 6 bases and J 4 bases, leaving 15 bases between the germline ends. The CDR3 contains 14 residues. The germline V gene has CDR1 MDHEN and CDR2 SYDVKM. CDR3 residues: CASRIQGASTEAFF. In DNA, the CDR3 is TGTGCCAGCAGGATACAGGGAGCGAGCACTGAAGCTTTCTTT.

The chain joins TRBV7-2 to TRBJ2-3; 10 bases align to TRBD1. CDR3 length: 16 amino acids. Trimming cost V 1 base and J 7 bases; bases outside gene matches: 8. Germline V gives CDR1 SGHTA, CDR2 FQGNSA. The CDR3 DNA is TGTGCCAGCAGCTTAGTCGGGACAGGGGATAGGAATACGCAGTATTTT. Its translation is CASSLVGTGDRNTQYF.

This chain uses TRBV7-2 with TRBJ1-6; D remains unclear. Germline V CDR1 and CDR2: SGHTA, FQGNSA. V was cut by 5 bases and J by 17 bases, with 16 bases left in between. The CDR3 extends over 12 amino acids. DNA for the CDR3: TGTGCCAGCAGCATTAGCATGGAGGGTTTCCACTTT. This sequence encodes CASSISMEGFHF.

The J gene is TRBJ1-3, the V gene TRBV30; D is unresolved. The CDR3 runs 11 residues. Germline lookup yields CDR1 GTSNPN and CDR2 SVGIG (reference sequence). Trimming pared 3 bases from V and 8 bases from J, leaving 8 bases between. CDR3 loop: CAWSVSDTIYF. DNA of the CDR3: TGTGCCTGGAGCGTTTCGGACACCATATATTTT.

The rearrangement joins TRBV6-5 to TRBJ2-7, with a possible D match to TRBD2 (5 bases). CDR1 and CDR2 from the germline V gene are MNHEY and SVGAGI. The V gene lost 6 bases and the J gene lost 9 bases, with 18 bases spanning the gap. The CDR3 spans 13 residues. CDR3 protein: CASSAGVRGLQYF. CDR3 in DNA: TGTGCCAGCAGCGCCGGGGTTAGAGGCTTGCAGTACTTC.

The J gene is TRBJ2-5, the V gene TRBV7-2, with unresolved D. This CDR3 has 13 amino acids. From germline, CDR1 is SGHTA and CDR2 FQGNSA. The V gene lost 5 bases and the J gene lost 0 bases, with 7 bases spanning the gap. CDR3 in DNA: TGTGCCAGCAGCCCACCCAACCAAGAGACCCAGTACTTC. Translated, it gives CASSPPNQETQYF. Full variable domain (rest looked up from reference TRBV7-2 and TRBJ2-5): GAGVSQSPSNKVTEKGKDVELRCDPISGHTALYWYRQSLGQGLEFLIYFQGNSAPDKSGLPSDRFSAERTGGSVSTLTIQRTQQEDSAVYLCASSPPNQETQYFGPGTRLLVL.

This clone was seen a few times. This chain uses TRBV5-4 with TRBJ1-4, with TRBD1 matching over 8 bases. This CDR3 spans 13 amino acids. V was clipped by 4 bases and J by 13 bases; unmatched bases: 9. Germline CDR1 SGHNT, CDR2 YYREEE (reference sequence). In DNA, the CDR3 is TGTGCCAGCAGCACACAGGGGGTGGACGGACTGTTTTTT. Amino acid sequence: CASSTQGVDGLFF. The variable domain in full, with the rest retrieved from reference TRBV5-4 and TRBJ1-4, is ETGVTQSPTHLIKTRGQQVTLRCSSQSGHNTVSWYQQALGQGPQFIFQYYREEENGRGNFPPRFSGLQFPNYSSELNVNALELDDSALYLCASSTQGVDGLFFGSGTQLSVL.

V usage is TRBV7-2 and J usage is TRBJ1-2; 10 positions agree with TRBD1. This CDR3 comprises 14 residues. The germline gives CDR1 SGHTA, CDR2 FQGNSA. V lost 3 bases and J lost 7; bases outside the gene matches: 5. The CDR3 bases are TGTGCCAGCAGCTTCGACAGGGGGCGGAGTGGCTACACCTTC. Protein sequence: CASSFDRGRSGYTF. The full variable domain, with the rest looked up from reference TRBV7-2 and TRBJ1-2, is GAGVSQSPSNKVTEKGKDVELRCDPISGHTALYWYRQSLGQGLEFLIYFQGNSAPDKSGLPSDRFSAERTGGSVSTLTIQRTQQEDSAVYLCASSFDRGRSGYTFGSGTRLTVV.

The chain couples TRBV4-1 to TRBJ1-5, with D perhaps matching TRBD1 (6 bases). Germline CDR1 reads MGHRA; CDR2 reads YSYEKL. CDR3 length: 14 amino acids. V gave up 1 base and J gave up 11 bases, with 15 bases separating them. The CDR3 sequence is CASSQVGAGQSQHF. The CDR3 DNA reads TGCGCCAGCAGCCAAGTGGGGGCCGGGCAGTCCCAGCATTTT.

This sequence joins TRBV10-3 and TRBJ1-5; D unclear. CDR1 is ENHRY, CDR2 SYGVKD, per germline. The CDR3 is 14 amino acids. V was pared by 0 bases and J by 9 bases, with 12 bases between. The CDR3 loop is CAISESTGSPPQHF. CDR3 DNA sequence: TGTGCCATCAGTGAGTCGACCGGGAGTCCGCCCCAGCATTTT.

The chain employs TRBV7-9 and TRBJ2-5; no firm D call. Germline values: CDR1 SEHNR, CDR2 FQNEAQ (reference sequence). CDR3 size: 14 residues. V lost 0 bases and J lost 1, with 6 bases in between. The CDR3, as DNA: TGTGCCAGCAGCTTAGCTTTAGCCCAAGAGACCCAGTACTTC. Its protein is CASSLALAQETQYF.

The chain has TRBV11-2 and TRBJ1-1; D remains ambiguous. V lost 4 bases, J lost 8 bases, and 17 bases lay in between. Per germline, CDR1 SGHAT and CDR2 FQNNGV. The CDR3 has 14 amino acids. The CDR3 is CASSSPPGQSEAFF. CDR3 nucleotides: TGTGCCAGCAGCTCCCCCCCCGGGCAGTCCGAAGCTTTCTTT.

The gene calls are TRBV9 and TRBJ2-2, with D perhaps TRBD2 (6 bases). V lost 2 bases and J 7 bases, leaving 12 bases between the germline ends. Germline lookup yields CDR1 SGDLS and CDR2 YYNGEE. This CDR3 has 14 residues. CDR3 sequence: CASSVQGGVGELFF. For the CDR3, the DNA is TGTGCCAGCAGCGTTCAAGGAGGGGTCGGGGAGCTGTTTTTT.